This TCR beta chain was captured by sequencing in a study of T cells in Graves' hyperthyroidism and ophthalmopathy. General study points: For ophthalmopathy, model prediction preceded onset by a median 6.5 months. Ophthalmopathy and stable hyperthyroidism were told apart by a 13 V-J model.

Pregnant or lactating patients were excluded, as were those with uncontrolled infection or other autoimmune disease. Germline-derived CDR1 and CDR2 are SGDLS and YYNGEE. This CDR3 spans 14 amino acids. The V and J ends lost 4 bases and 3 bases, in that order; junction bases with no gene match: 2. This clonotype has at least ten counts. Antigen specificity is unknown. Researchers took RNA transcripts and amplified the TCR beta CDR3 regions from them. An initial round of RT-PCR targeting the TCR CDR3 relied on the HTBI primer set. TCRdb fed the multiplex PCR reads into MiXCR, producing one record per CDR3 protein. The repertoire has some 600,000 distinct CDR3 sequences, approximately 15% of them found once; the top ten carry about 5.8%.

The chain uses TRBV9 and TRBJ2-2, with 8 bases lining up with TRBD2. The clonotype was recovered from a woman under 40 with Graves' hyperthyroidism that later progressed to Graves' ophthalmopathy. Sequencing was done on a sample of blood. The DNA for the CDR3 is TGTGCCAGCAGCCTCGGGGGGGACACCGGGGAGCTGTTTTTT. Translating it yields CASSLGGDTGELFF.